These T cell receptor beta chains were read from a single sample in a study of OX40 agonist ivuxolimab in advanced cancers. The protocol was immunoSEQ multiplex PCR, while the TCRdb copy is restricted to in-frame clones and leaves out a portion. The data hold about 91,000 clones, with around 84% observed a single time. This material consisted of CD4+ or CD8+ T cells sorted from blood, taken in a trial of the OX40 agonist ivuxolimab. These receptors were obtained from an adult with an advanced solid tumor such as melanoma, head and neck, liver or kidney cancer. CDR3s include the opening cysteine and the closing phenylalanine or tryptophan. Fields, in order: V gene, D gene, J gene, clone size, CDR3 protein, CDR3 DNA. D genes are given only for firm matches. Rows give clone size only sometimes, using once, few, many, or a class for an expanded clone.

TRBV6-1	.	TRBJ1-3	few	CASSALIDGNTIYF	TGTGCCAGCAGTGCGTTGATCGACGGAAACACCATATATTTT
TRBV5-8	.	TRBJ1-2	.	CASSSGQPGNYGYTF	TGTGCCAGCAGCTCCGGACAGCCTGGCAACTATGGCTACACCTTC
TRBV6-1	.	TRBJ2-6	.	CASSVRFSGANVLTF	TGTGCCAGCAGTGTACGGTTCTCTGGGGCCAACGTCCTGACTTTC
TRBV4-2	TRBD1	TRBJ1-5	.	CASSRDRETNQPQHF	TGTGCCAGCAGCCGGGACAGGGAGACGAATCAGCCCCAGCATTTT
TRBV6-5	TRBD1	TRBJ2-1	.	CASGDRVRNEQFF	TGTGCCAGCGGTGACAGGGTGAGGAATGAGCAGTTCTTC
TRBV28	.	TRBJ2-2	.	CASRKTGGNTGELFF	TGTGCCAGCAGAAAGACAGGTGGGAACACCGGGGAGCTGTTTTTT
TRBV12-5	.	TRBJ2-1	once	CASGLFGNEQFF	TGTGCTAGTGGTTTGTTCGGCAATGAGCAGTTCTTC
TRBV14	.	TRBJ1-1	.	CASSPPLEGGRTEAFF	TGTGCCAGCAGCCCCCCCTTAGAGGGCGGGAGGACTGAAGCTTTCTTT
TRBV7-2	.	TRBJ1-1	once	CASSFGRLRNEAFF	TGTGCCAGCAGCTTCGGACGGCTGAGGAATGAAGCTTTCTTT
TRBV15	.	TRBJ2-3	.	CATSRGSNSIPSTDTQYF	TGTGCCACCAGCAGAGGATCGAACAGCATCCCTAGCACAGATACGCAGTATTTT
TRBV4-2	.	TRBJ1-5	.	CASSGQRDQPQHF	TGTGCCAGCAGCGGACAGAGAGATCAGCCCCAGCATTTT
TRBV18	.	TRBJ1-1	.	CASSPTAGAEAFF	TGTGCCAGCTCACCCACAGCGGGGGCTGAAGCTTTCTTT
TRBV5-1	.	TRBJ1-1	.	CASRSSKGGTEAFF	TGCGCCAGCAGGTCCTCGAAGGGGGGCACTGAAGCTTTCTTT
TRBV5-1	.	TRBJ1-1	.	CASSLQENTEAFF	TGCGCCAGCAGCTTGCAGGAGAACACTGAAGCTTTCTTT
TRBV2	.	TRBJ2-2	.	CASSRQRNTGELFF	TGTGCCAGCAGTCGCCAAAGGAACACCGGGGAGCTGTTTTTT
TRBV4-2	.	TRBJ1-3	once	CASSQYGGGNTIYF	TGTGCCAGCAGCCAATATGGGGGAGGGAACACCATATATTTT
TRBV5-5	.	TRBJ1-1	.	CASSFLRRANTEAFF	TGTGCCAGCAGCTTTTTGAGGCGGGCGAACACTGAAGCTTTCTTT
TRBV6-5	TRBD1	TRBJ1-5	.	CASRTGKHSNQPQHF	TGTGCCAGCAGGACAGGGAAGCATAGCAATCAGCCCCAGCATTTT
TRBV11-2	TRBD1	TRBJ1-6	.	CASRTGDRGGPPLHF	TGTGCCAGCAGAACCGGGGACAGGGGGGGGCCACCCCTCCACTTT
TRBV28	TRBD1	TRBJ2-7	.	CASGDFGTVLYEQYF	TGTGCCAGCGGGGATTTCGGGACAGTTTTATACGAGCAGTACTTC
TRBV6-5	.	TRBJ2-5	.	CASSHGETQYF	TGTGCCAGCAGCCACGGGGAGACCCAGTACTTC
TRBV19	.	TRBJ2-6	.	CASSKSGNSGANVLTF	TGTGCCAGTAGTAAGTCAGGTAACTCTGGGGCCAACGTCCTGACTTTC
TRBV10-3	.	TRBJ1-2	.	CAISESWDSYGYTF	TGTGCCATCAGTGAGTCGTGGGACTCCTATGGCTACACCTTC
TRBV7-9	.	TRBJ1-4	.	CASSLGGTNEKLFF	TGTGCCAGCAGCTTAGGAGGGACTAATGAAAAACTGTTTTTT
TRBV5-8	.	TRBJ2-5	.	CASSLGPGKDTQYF	TGTGCCAGCAGCTTGGGTCCAGGGAAGGACACCCAGTACTTC
TRBV10-3	.	TRBJ1-4	.	CAISTQVDEKLFF	TGTGCCATCAGTACCCAGGTAGATGAAAAACTGTTTTTT
TRBV30	TRBD1	TRBJ1-4	.	CAWNHGQGANEKLFF	TGTGCCTGGAACCACGGACAGGGTGCTAATGAAAAACTGTTTTTT
TRBV11-2	.	TRBJ1-5	.	CASSLEGGVGQPQHF	TGTGCCAGCAGCTTGGAGGGGGGGGTCGGGCAGCCCCAGCATTTT